This T cell receptor beta chain is drawn from a study of T-cell memory formation after mild COVID-19. Study context: TCR clusters were largely donor specific. Notes on the study in general: Proof of SARS-CoV-2 specificity was absent for the second-wave clones that crested on day 37. From day 15 to 85, contracting clones were balanced between CD4 and CD8, whereas later expanders leaned toward CD4+. Most CD4+ clones that shrank were in CM and EM, while CD8+ ones turned up in EMRA.

Trimming cost V 2 bases and J 8 bases, with 3 bases left between them. CDR1 is MGHDK, CDR2 SYGVNS, per germline. This CDR3 is 10 amino acids long. Only one count was recorded for this clonotype. Its target is unknown. TCRdb re-called the 5' RACE reads with MiXCR, one entry per CDR3 protein. The sample includes roughly 120,000 distinct CDR3 sequences, 22% of them seen just once. This receptor was obtained from a man younger than 35 who had mild COVID-19 (a few samples of this study predate the infection). Cell type and time point are not known. The sample comprised PBMCs or a T cell subset sorted from them (not recorded which). V usage is TRBV25-1 and J usage is TRBJ1-2, with no clear D. This CDR3 reads CASSEEGYTF. CDR3 in DNA: TGTGCCAGCAGTGAAGAAGGCTACACCTTC.